Presented here are 6 T cell receptor beta chains from one specimen sequenced in a study of cytomegalovirus exposure and HLA in healthy donors. Vbeta (60) and Jbeta (13) primers were used in the PCR. The table came from immunoSEQ multiplex PCR; TCRdb's copy has only in-frame clones and leaves some out. This repertoire comprises around 97,000 clones; its ten largest clones make up about 3%. Sequencing was done on a sample of PBMCs. All receptors come from a middle-aged man in good health and CMV-seronegative.

The V gene is TRBV19, the J gene TRBJ1-5; tentative D call: TRBD1 (6 bases). The CDR3 loop spans 12 amino acids. Germline lookup yields CDR1 LNHDA and CDR2 SQIVND (reference sequence). V shed 5 bases and J shed 9 bases, with 11 bases lying between them. The DNA of the CDR3 is TGTGCCAGTAGTCCTCAAGGGGGGCCCCAGCATTTT. It yields the protein CASSPQGGPQHF.

The chain uses TRBV19 and TRBJ1-1; possible D gene TRBD1, 5 bases. Trimming pared 6 bases from V and 0 bases from J, leaving 17 bases between. Germline CDR1 LNHDA, CDR2 SQIVND (reference sequence). This CDR3 is 16 amino acids long. The CDR3 DNA follows: TGTGCCAGTAGCTCCACCGGACGGACACTGAACACTGAAGCTTTCTTT. The encoded protein is CASSSTGRTLNTEAFF.

The chain combines TRBV18 with TRBJ1-1; D perhaps matches TRBD1 (6 bases). This CDR3 comprises 15 residues. The V gene's germline CDR1 is KGHSH and CDR2 LQKENI. V lost 2 bases to trimming and J lost 4 bases, with 14 bases between them. The CDR3 spells CASSPSGGAGTEAFF. The DNA of the CDR3 is TGTGCCAGCTCACCAAGTGGGGGGGCTGGCACTGAAGCTTTCTTT.

The gene calls are TRBV2 and TRBJ2-5; 9 bases match TRBD2. J lost 5 bases, V lost 2 bases, and 9 bases had no gene match. This CDR3 is 16 amino acids long. Germline V gene lookup returns CDR1 SNHLY and CDR2 FYNNEI. CDR3 sequence reads: CASSEPGGRAGETQYF. In DNA, the CDR3 is TGTGCCAGCAGTGAACCTGGCGGGAGGGCCGGGGAGACCCAGTACTTC.

The chain recombines TRBV7-9 with TRBJ2-7; no clear D. The CDR3 length is 12 residues. V lost 5 bases and J 1 base, leaving 6 bases between the germline ends. CDR1 and CDR2 from the germline V gene are SEHNR and FQNEAQ (reference sequence). The chain's CDR3 is CASSRASYEQYF. For the CDR3, the DNA is TGTGCCAGCAGCCGAGCGTCCTACGAGCAGTACTTC.

The chain uses TRBV5-1 and TRBJ1-5, with D unclear. Trimming took 4 bases from V and 2 from J, leaving 13 bases between them. The germline CDR1 and CDR2 sequences are SGHRS and YFSETQ. The CDR3 consists of 15 residues. CDR3 coding DNA: TGCGCCAGCAGCCCCACGGGTTTTGGCAATCAGCCCCAGCATTTT. It is translated as CASSPTGFGNQPQHF.